What follows are 4 T cell receptor beta chains derived from one specimen sequenced in a study of T cell changes during pregnancy in multiple sclerosis. Clones were read by immunoSEQ multiplex PCR, and TCRdb kept only the in-frame ones, dropping some. In the table there are 100,000 or so clones, nearly 95% of which are singletons. The sample was peripheral blood, taken after pregnancy. All receptors come from a female donor in good health, enrolled as a control in a pregnancy study.

J is TRBJ1-5 and V is TRBV11-2; a weak D match, TRBD1 (5 bases). The germline V and J ends were trimmed by 2 bases and 6 bases, with 11 bases remaining between them. CDR3 size: 14 residues. Germline CDR1 SGHAT, CDR2 FQNNGV. The CDR3: CASSLLGDLQPQHF. The CDR3 coding sequence is TGTGCCAGCAGCTTATTAGGGGATCTTCAGCCCCAGCATTTT.

The chain recombines TRBV27 with TRBJ2-7; TRBD1 matches at 9 bases. Germline CDR1 is MNHEY and CDR2 is SMNVEV (reference sequence). V lost 2 bases and J lost 3; bases outside the gene matches: 8. CDR3 size: 16 residues. The CDR3 loop reads CASSLVSGTGYYEQYF. Here the CDR3 DNA reads TGTGCCAGCAGTTTAGTCTCAGGGACAGGGTACTACGAGCAGTACTTC.

The rearrangement links TRBV2 to TRBJ1-1; D gene uncertain. Germline CDR1 SNHLY, CDR2 FYNNEI. V was pared by 3 bases and J by 1 base, with 6 bases between. This CDR3 contains 13 residues. Written as DNA, the CDR3 is TGTGCCAGCAGTGATGAGTCGAACACTGAAGCTTTCTTT. Its protein product is CASSDESNTEAFF.

The gene calls are TRBV27 and TRBJ2-1; 9 positions match TRBD1. The CDR3 is 14 residues long. Trimming at V came to 7 bases and at J to 2 bases, leaving 3 bases not matched to a gene. Germline assignment: CDR1 MNHEY and CDR2 SMNVEV (reference sequence). CDR3 protein: CASTTGGPYNEQFF. CDR3 nucleotides: TGTGCCAGCACCACAGGGGGCCCCTACAATGAGCAGTTCTTC.